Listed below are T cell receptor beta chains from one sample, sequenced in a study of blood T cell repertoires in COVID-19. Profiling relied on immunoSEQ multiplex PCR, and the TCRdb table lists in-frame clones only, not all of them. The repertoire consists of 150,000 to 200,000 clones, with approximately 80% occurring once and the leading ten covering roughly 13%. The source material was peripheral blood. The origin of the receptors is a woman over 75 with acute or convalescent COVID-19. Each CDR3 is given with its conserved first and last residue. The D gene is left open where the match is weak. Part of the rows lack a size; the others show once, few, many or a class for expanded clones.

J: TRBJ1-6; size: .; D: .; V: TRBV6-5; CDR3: CASSRGGYTYSPLHF; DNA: TGTGCCAGCAGCCGAGGGGGTTATACTTATTCACCCCTCCACTTT
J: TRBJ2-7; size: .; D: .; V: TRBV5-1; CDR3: CASSFIRTEREQYF; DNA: TGCGCCAGCAGCTTTATACGGACAGAACGAGAGCAGTACTTC
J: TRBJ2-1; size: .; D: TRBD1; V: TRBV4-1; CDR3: CASSRDRLSSYNEQFF; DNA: TGCGCCAGCAGCCGGGACAGACTTAGCTCCTACAATGAGCAGTTCTTC
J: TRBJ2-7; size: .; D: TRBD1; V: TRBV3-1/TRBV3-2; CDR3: CASSLTGGEQYF; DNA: TGTGCCAGCAGCCTGACAGGGGGCGAGCAGTACTTC
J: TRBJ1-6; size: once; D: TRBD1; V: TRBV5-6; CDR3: CASSPTGTGGNSPLHF; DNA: TGTGCCAGCAGCCCAACCGGGACAGGGGGCAATTCACCCCTCCACTTT
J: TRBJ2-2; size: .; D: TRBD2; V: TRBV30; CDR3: CAWNKLAGGELFF; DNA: TGTGCCTGGAATAAACTAGCGGGAGGGGAGCTGTTTTTT
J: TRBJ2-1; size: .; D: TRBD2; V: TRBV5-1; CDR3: CASSSVAGGYNEQFF; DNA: TGCGCCAGCAGCTCCGTTGCGGGAGGGTACAATGAGCAGTTCTTC
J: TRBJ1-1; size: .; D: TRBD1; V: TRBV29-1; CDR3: CSGLTGANTEAFF; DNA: TGCAGCGGCCTGACAGGGGCCAACACTGAAGCTTTCTTT
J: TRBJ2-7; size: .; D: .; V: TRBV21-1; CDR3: CASSKRGGASPYEQYF; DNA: TGTGCCAGCAGCAAACGGGGGGGAGCCTCCCCCTACGAGCAGTACTTC
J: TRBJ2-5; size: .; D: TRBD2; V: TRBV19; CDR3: CASSISGTSGIETQYF; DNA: TGTGCCAGTAGTATTTCCGGGACTAGCGGGATTGAGACCCAGTACTTC
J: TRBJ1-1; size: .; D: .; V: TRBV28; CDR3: CASSATEKGSAFF; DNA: TGTGCCAGCAGCGCGACAGAAAAGGGCTCGGCTTTCTTT